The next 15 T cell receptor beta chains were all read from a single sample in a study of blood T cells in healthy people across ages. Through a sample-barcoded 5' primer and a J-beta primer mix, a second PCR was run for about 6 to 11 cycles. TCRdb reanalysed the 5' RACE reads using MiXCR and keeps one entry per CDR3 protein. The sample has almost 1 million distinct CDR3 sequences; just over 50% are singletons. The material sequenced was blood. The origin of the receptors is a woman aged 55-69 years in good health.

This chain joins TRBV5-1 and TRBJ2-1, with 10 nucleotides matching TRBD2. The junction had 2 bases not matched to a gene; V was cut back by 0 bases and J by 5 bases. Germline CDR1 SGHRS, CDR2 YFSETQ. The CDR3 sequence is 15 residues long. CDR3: CASSLELAGHNEQFF. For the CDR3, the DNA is TGCGCCAGCAGCTTGGAACTAGCGGGGCACAATGAGCAGTTCTTC.

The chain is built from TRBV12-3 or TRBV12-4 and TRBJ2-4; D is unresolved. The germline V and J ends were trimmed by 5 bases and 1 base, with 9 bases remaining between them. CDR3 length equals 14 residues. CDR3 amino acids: CASSVTEAKNIQYF. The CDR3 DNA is TGTGCCAGCAGTGTGACGGAGGCCAAAAACATTCAGTACTTC.

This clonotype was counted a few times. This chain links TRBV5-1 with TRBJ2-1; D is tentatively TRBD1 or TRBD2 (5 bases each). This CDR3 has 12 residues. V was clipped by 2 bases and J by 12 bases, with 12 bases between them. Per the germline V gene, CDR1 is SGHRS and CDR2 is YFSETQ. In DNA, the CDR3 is TGCGCCAGCAGCTTCGAGGGAACAGGGCAGTTCTTC. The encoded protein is CASSFEGTGQFF.

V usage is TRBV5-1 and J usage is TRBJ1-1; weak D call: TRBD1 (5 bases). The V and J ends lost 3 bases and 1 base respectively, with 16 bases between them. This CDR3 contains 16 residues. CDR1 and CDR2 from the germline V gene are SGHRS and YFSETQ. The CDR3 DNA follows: TGCGCCAGCAGCTCCGGGGCAGCCTTAACGAACACTGAAGCTTTCTTT. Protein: CASSSGAALTNTEAFF.

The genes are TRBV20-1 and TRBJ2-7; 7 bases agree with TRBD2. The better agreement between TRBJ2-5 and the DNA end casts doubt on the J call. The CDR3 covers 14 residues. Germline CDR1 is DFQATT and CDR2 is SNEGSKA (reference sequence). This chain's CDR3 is CSARSWGGMETQYF. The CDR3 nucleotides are TGCAGTGCTAGAAGCTGGGGGGGTATGGAGACCCAGTACTTC.

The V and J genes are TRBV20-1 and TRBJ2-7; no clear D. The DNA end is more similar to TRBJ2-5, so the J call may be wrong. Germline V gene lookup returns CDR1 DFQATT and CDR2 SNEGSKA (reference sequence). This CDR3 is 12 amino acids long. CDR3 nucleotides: TGCAGGTCCCCCCTCCGGTGGGAGACCCAGTACTTC. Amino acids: CRSPLRWETQYF.

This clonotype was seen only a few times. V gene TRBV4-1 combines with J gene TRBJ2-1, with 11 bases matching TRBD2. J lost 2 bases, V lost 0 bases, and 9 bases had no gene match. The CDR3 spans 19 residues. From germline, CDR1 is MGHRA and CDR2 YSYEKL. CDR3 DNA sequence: TGCGCCAGCAGCCAAGAGGTATTCGATAGCGGGAGGGCCTACAATGAGCAGTTCTTC. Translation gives CASSQEVFDSGRAYNEQFF.

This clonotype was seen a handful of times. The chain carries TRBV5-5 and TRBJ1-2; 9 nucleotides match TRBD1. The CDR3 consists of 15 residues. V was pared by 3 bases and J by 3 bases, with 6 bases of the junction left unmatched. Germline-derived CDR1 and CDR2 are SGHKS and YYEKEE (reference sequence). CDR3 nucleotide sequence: TGTGCCAGCAGCTCTCCGGGACAGGGACACTATGGCTACACCTTC. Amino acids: CASSSPGQGHYGYTF.

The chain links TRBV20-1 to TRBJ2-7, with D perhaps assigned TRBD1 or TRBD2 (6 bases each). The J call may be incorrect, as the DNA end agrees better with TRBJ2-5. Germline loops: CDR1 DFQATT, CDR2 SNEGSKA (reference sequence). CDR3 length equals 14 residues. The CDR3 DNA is TGCAGTGCCCTCCTTCCGGGGGCTGCAGAGACCCAGTACTTC. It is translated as CSALLPGAAETQYF.

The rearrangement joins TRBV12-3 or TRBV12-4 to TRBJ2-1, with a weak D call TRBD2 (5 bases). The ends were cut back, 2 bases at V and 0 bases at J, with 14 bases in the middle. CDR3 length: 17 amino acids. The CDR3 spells CASSLSLGILSYNEQFF. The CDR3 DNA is TGTGCCAGCAGTTTATCCCTCGGGATCCTCTCCTACAATGAGCAGTTCTTC.

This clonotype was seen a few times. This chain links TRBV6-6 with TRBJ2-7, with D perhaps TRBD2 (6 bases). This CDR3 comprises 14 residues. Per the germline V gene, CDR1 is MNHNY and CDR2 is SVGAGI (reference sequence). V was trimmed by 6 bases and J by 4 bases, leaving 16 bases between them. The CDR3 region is CASRPTREAYEQYF. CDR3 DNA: TGTGCCAGCAGGCCAACAAGGGAGGCTTACGAGCAGTACTTC.

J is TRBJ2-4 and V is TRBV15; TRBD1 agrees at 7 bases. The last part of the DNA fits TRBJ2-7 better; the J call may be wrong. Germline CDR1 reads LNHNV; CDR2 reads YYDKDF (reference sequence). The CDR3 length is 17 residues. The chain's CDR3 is CATSRDPRQGLTYEQYF. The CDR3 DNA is TGTGCCACCAGCAGAGATCCCCGACAGGGCCTCACCTACGAGCAGTACTTC.

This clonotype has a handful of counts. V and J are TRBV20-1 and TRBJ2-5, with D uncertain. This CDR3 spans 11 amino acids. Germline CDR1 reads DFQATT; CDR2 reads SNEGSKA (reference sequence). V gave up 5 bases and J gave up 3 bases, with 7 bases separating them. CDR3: CSARREETQYF. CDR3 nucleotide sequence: TGCAGTGCTCGAAGGGAAGAGACCCAGTACTTC.

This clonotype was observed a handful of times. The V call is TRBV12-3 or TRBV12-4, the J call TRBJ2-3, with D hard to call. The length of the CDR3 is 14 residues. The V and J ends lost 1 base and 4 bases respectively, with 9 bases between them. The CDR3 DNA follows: TGTGCCAGCAGTTTAGGTAGATGGGCAGATACGCAGTATTTT. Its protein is CASSLGRWADTQYF.

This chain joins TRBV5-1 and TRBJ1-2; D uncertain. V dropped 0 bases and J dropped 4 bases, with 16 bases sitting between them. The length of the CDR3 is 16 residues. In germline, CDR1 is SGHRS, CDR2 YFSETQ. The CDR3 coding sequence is TGCGCCAGCAGCTTGGCCGTCGGAGGGAGTAGCTATGGCTACACCTTC. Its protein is CASSLAVGGSSYGYTF.